The clone carrying this T cell receptor (beta chain) has just one count. The target antigen is unknown. These data belong to a study of cytomegalovirus exposure and HLA in healthy donors. Study results and caveats: Cytomegalovirus status was reportedly diagnosed by the classifier with high specificity and sensitivity. That first-cohort TCR clusters tended to co-occur in the roughly 110 validation repertoires was found in a later analysis. Most TCR sequences proved rare, with some public TCRs found in many donors. Three chains linked to CMV were shown in vitro to be specific for CMV antigens.

The V gene end was trimmed by 4 bases and the J gene end by 3 bases; junction bases not matched to a gene: 14. The CDR3 extends over 18 amino acids. Germline V lookup: CDR1 SGHRS, CDR2 YFSETQ. Produced via immunoSEQ multiplex PCR; TCRdb's table is partial and in-frame only. The sample contains some 84,000 clones, more than 75% of which appear only once. The chain joins TRBV5-1 to TRBJ2-1, with 9 positions matching TRBD2. Sequenced: PBMCs. This receptor was obtained from a man aged 30-40 years in good health and CMV-seronegative. CDR3 in DNA: TGCGCCAGCAGCCTGAACCCACTAGCGGGCAACTTCTACAATGAGCAGTTCTTC. Residues: CASSLNPLAGNFYNEQFF.